This T cell receptor (beta chain) was found in a study of control samples from healthy donors and cancer patients. This clone was seen only once. The CDR3 runs to 14 residues. The trim removed 2 bases at V and 4 bases at J, leaving 4 bases unmatched. CDR1 and CDR2 (germline): MNHEY, SVGAGI. Some clones are missing from TCRdb's copy, which holds only in-frame ones; the method was immunoSEQ multiplex PCR. Among under 200,000 clones, approximately 94% were seen once, and the ten largest hold under 8.5%. This chain links TRBV6-5 with TRBJ1-1, with TRBD1 identical over 7 bases. Sequences were obtained from blood. The origin of this receptor is a woman in her forties in good health. For the CDR3, the DNA is TGTGCCAGCAGTTACGCCTACAGGGGCACTGAAGCTTTCTTT. Translated, it gives CASSYAYRGTEAFF.